This TCR beta chain emerged from a study of OX40 agonist ivuxolimab in advanced cancers. Study background: Every 2 weeks, ivuxolimab was infused into the patients intravenously at between 0.01 and 10 mg/kg. Study conclusions and caveats: There were also nonresponders showing low normalized T-cell clonal expansion. Expanded clones tended on average to be more numerous among CD8+ T cells than CD4+.

This clone showed up just a few times. Antigen: not known. Peripheral blood came from all dose cohorts at three timepoints. TCRdb's table, derived via immunoSEQ multiplex PCR, lists solely in-frame clones and lacks some. The table records 50,000 to 75,000 clones, roughly 77% of them present only once. The sequences come from CD4+ or CD8+ T cells sorted from blood, collected in a trial of the OX40 agonist ivuxolimab. The receptor comes from an adult with an advanced solid tumor such as melanoma, head and neck, liver or kidney cancer.

In DNA form, the CDR3 reads TGCGCCAGCAGCACCGGGACATGGAACACTGAAGCTTTCTTT. Translated, it gives CASSTGTWNTEAFF. The chain uses TRBV5-1 and TRBJ1-1, with D possibly matching TRBD1 (6 bases). The CDR3 is 14 residues long. Germline CDR1 and CDR2: SGHRS and YFSETQ. Trimming removed 4 bases from V and 1 base from J, with 11 bases in between.